The 3 T cell receptor beta chains presented below share a single source sample, sequenced in a study of identical twins (dated by TCRdb to the mid-2010s). The library came from 5' RACE. The reads were generated on an Illumina HiSeq 2000. The public reads were quality trimmed at Q25 with fastp and then assembled into clones with MiXCR by TCRdb, keeping productive beta chains. Every entry covers one CDR3 protein and lists the most common genes and DNA from its rows. The sample yields hundreds of thousands of distinct CDR3 sequences; under 9% were counted once. Roughly 0.97% of the sample belongs to the ten largest clones. The same sample was also used in a study of yellow fever vaccine responses in identical twins.

Input material: PBMCs. The receptors were gathered from a woman younger than 30 in good health.

In its sample, this clonotype was seen a few times. The chain is built from TRBV6-1 and TRBJ2-1; 9 bases map to TRBD2. Germline V gene sequence: CDR1 MNHNS, CDR2 SASEGT. Losses at the gene ends were 6 bases for V and 1 base for J; bases not matched to a gene: 10. The CDR3 has 17 amino acids. The CDR3 nucleotides read TGTGCCAGCAGCCCATTTAGCGGGAGTAAATCCTACAATGAGCAGTTCTTC. Translation: CASSPFSGSKSYNEQFF.

The V and J genes are TRBV5-1 and TRBJ2-2; no clear D. The CDR3 is 15 residues long. Per germline, CDR1 SGHRS and CDR2 YFSETQ. Trimming took 0 bases from V and 1 from J, leaving 7 bases between them. Here the CDR3 reads CASSLAFGNTGELFF. CDR3 in DNA: TGCGCCAGCAGCTTGGCCTTTGGGAACACCGGGGAGCTGTTTTTT.

The V and J genes are TRBV20-1 and TRBJ2-7, with D perhaps TRBD2 (6 bases). Germline V CDR1 and CDR2: DFQATT, SNEGSKA (reference sequence). The CDR3 has 15 amino acids. V was shortened by 6 bases and J by 2 bases, with 20 bases between the two germline ends. Written as DNA, the CDR3 is TGCAGTGCGGGGGGAGGAACCCTTCGCCCCTACGAGCAGTACTTC. The encoded protein is CSAGGGTLRPYEQYF.